This section outlines one TCR beta chain sequence together with its context. Its antigen is still unknown. Per germline, CDR1 SGHDT and CDR2 YYEEEE. This CDR3 has 15 residues. The ends lost 6 bases at V and 0 bases at J; junction bases unmatched: 3. This entry belongs to a study of cytomegalovirus exposure and HLA in healthy donors. Study-level results: Through in vitro validation, three CMV-associated chains were shown to be specific for CMV antigens. Rarity characterized most TCR sequences, yet some public TCRs appeared in many donors.

Here immunoSEQ multiplex PCR was the method, and the copy in TCRdb shows in-frame clones only, minus some. The repertoire consists of tens of thousands of clones, with 89% occurring once and the leading ten covering 0.95% to 1.5%. Source material: PBMCs. The sequence was obtained from a young woman in good health and CMV-seronegative. The chain combines TRBV5-6 with TRBJ1-6, with 7 positions matching TRBD1. The CDR3 nucleotides read TGTGCCAGCACCCGACAGGGCTCCTATAATTCACCCCTCCACTTT. Its translation: CASTRQGSYNSPLHF. Full variable domain (missing parts from reference TRBV5-6 and TRBJ1-6): DAGVTQSPTHLIKTRGQQVTLRCSPKSGHDTVSWYQQALGQGPQFIFQYYEEEERQRGNFPDRFSGHQFPNYSSELNVNALLLGDSALYLCASTRQGSYNSPLHFGNGTRLTVT.